This TCR beta chain was retrieved from a study of T cells in Graves' hyperthyroidism and ophthalmopathy. Overall study findings and caveats: In blood, most of the thyroid clonotypes expanded above 0.001 were also present.

RNA transcripts were the template for amplifying TCR beta CDR3 regions. The HTBI set primed first-round TCR CDR3 RT-PCR. One entry per CDR3 protein, called by TCRdb with MiXCR from the multiplex PCR reads. This sample has around 690,000 distinct CDR3 sequences, with less than 25% found just once. As to this clonotype: Its cognate antigen is unknown.

Reasons for excluding patients were uncontrolled infection, other autoimmune disease, pregnancy or lactation. The source of the PBMCs was less than 12 ml of fresh peripheral blood. CDR1 is MDHEN and CDR2 is SYDVKM in the germline V gene. The CDR3 covers 20 residues. Trimming at V came to 1 base and at J to 2 bases, leaving 16 bases not matched to a gene. The chain uses TRBV28 and TRBJ2-3; the match to TRBD1 covers 9 bases. This sequence was found in a man younger than 45 with Graves' ophthalmopathy. Source material: blood. For the CDR3, the DNA is TGTGCCAGCAGTTTATACCCCCTTCTGGTACAGGGGGCGGCCACAGATACGCAGTATTTT. As protein: CASSLYPLLVQGAATDTQYF. Using reference TRBV28 and TRBJ2-3 for the parts outside the CDR3, the full variable domain is DVKVTQSSRYLVKRTGEKVFLECVQDMDHENMFWYRQDPGLGLRLIYFSYDVKMKEKGDIPEGYSVSREKKERFSLILESASTNQTSMYLCASSLYPLLVQGAATDTQYFGPGTRLTVL.